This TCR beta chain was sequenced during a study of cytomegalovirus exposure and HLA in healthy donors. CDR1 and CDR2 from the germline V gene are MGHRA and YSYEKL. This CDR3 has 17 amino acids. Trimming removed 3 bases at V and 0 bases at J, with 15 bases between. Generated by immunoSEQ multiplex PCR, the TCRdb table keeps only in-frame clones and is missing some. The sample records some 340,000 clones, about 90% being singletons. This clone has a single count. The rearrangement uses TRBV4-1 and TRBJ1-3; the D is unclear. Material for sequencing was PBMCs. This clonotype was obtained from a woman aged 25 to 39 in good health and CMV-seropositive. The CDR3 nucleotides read TGCGCCAGCAGCCAGTCCGGGGTCCCATTCTCTGGAAACACCATATATTTT. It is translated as CASSQSGVPFSGNTIYF.